This T cell receptor (beta chain) was profiled in a study of T cells after posttransplantation cyclophosphamide. Regarding the study as a whole: Recipient CMV seropositivity and CMV reactivation strongly tracked TRB clonality. TRB overlap between skin or GI tissue T cells and blood was limited.

The CDR3 has 16 residues. Trimming cost V 5 bases and J 0 bases; bases outside gene matches: 4. The germline V gene has CDR1 SGHNT and CDR2 YENEEA. TCRdb keeps only in-frame clones here, not all; method: immunoSEQ multiplex PCR. The sample carries 9,700 or so clones, around 89% recorded once. Turning to this clone: The antigen remains unidentified.

Sampled 1 year posttransplant, controls received myeloablative marrow transplants, methotrexate and a calcineurin inhibitor. The sample consisted of PBMCs, taken almost 450 days after allogeneic stem cell transplant with calcineurin inhibitor and methotrexate. The receptor was derived from a male patient in his fifties who received an allogeneic stem cell transplant from an unrelated donor, was CMV-positive, and had chronic GVHD only. The graft donor may have contributed some T cells. The rearrangement uses TRBV11-3 and TRBJ2-1, with 10 bases fitting TRBD2. The CDR3 region is CASSPRTSGSYNEQFF. In nucleotides, the CDR3 is TGTGCCAGCAGCCCCCGGACTAGCGGCTCCTACAATGAGCAGTTCTTC.